Presented here are 9 T cell receptor beta chains from one specimen sequenced in a study of OX40 agonist ivuxolimab in advanced cancers. The repertoire was sequenced with immunoSEQ multiplex PCR; TCRdb's copy has only in-frame clones and lacks some. Of more than 100,000 clones in the sample, 80% to 90% were seen once. The sequences come from CD4+ or CD8+ T cells sorted from blood, collected in a trial of the OX40 agonist ivuxolimab. The source is an adult with an advanced solid tumor such as melanoma, head and neck, liver or kidney cancer.

The rearrangement uses TRBV6-6 and TRBJ2-1; D tentatively fits TRBD1 or TRBD2 (5 bases each). Trimming shortened V by 8 bases and J by 8 bases, and 13 bases separated the two germline ends. CDR1 is MNHNY, CDR2 SVGAGI, per germline (reference sequence). The CDR3 runs to 12 residues. The CDR3 DNA reads TGTGCCAGCGGCCACGTGGGGGATGAGCAGTTCTTC. This encodes CASGHVGDEQFF.

The V call is TRBV6-5, the J call TRBJ1-1, with D perhaps matching TRBD1 (5 bases). Trimming cost V 2 bases and J 10 bases, with 14 bases left between them. The germline gives CDR1 MNHEY, CDR2 SVGAGI. This CDR3 has 13 residues. CDR3 nucleotides: TGTGCCAGCAGTTACCCGGGGGGGACGGGAGCTTTCTTT. Translating gives CASSYPGGTGAFF.

The CDR3 spells CASSLASLARETQYF. Written as DNA, the CDR3 is TGTGCCAGCAGCTTAGCGTCCCTAGCGAGGGAGACCCAGTACTTC. This chain links TRBV7-2 with TRBJ2-5, with D perhaps TRBD2 (6 bases). The germline V gene has CDR1 SGHTA and CDR2 FQGNSA. V lost 0 bases and J lost 5, with 13 bases in between. The CDR3 consists of 15 residues. Full variable domain (rest looked up from reference TRBV7-2 and TRBJ2-5): GAGVSQSPSNKVTEKGKDVELRCDPISGHTALYWYRQSLGQGLEFLIYFQGNSAPDKSGLPSDRFSAERTGGSVSTLTIQRTQQEDSAVYLCASSLASLARETQYFGPGTRLLVL.

The rearrangement joins TRBV6-6 to TRBJ1-6; D is perhaps TRBD1 (6 bases). Germline V gene sequence: CDR1 MNHNY, CDR2 SVGAGI (reference sequence). The V end lost 6 bases, the J end lost 14 bases, and 14 bases lay between the germline ends. This CDR3 is built from 12 residues. Written as DNA, the CDR3 is TGTGCCAGCAGAGTGGAGGGGGTCTCCCTCCACTTT. Translating it yields CASRVEGVSLHF.

This clone has just one count. The rearrangement links TRBV11-1 to TRBJ2-7; the D is unclear. Trimming removed 1 base from V and 0 bases from J, with 7 bases in between. Germline CDR1 SGHAT, CDR2 FQDESV (reference sequence). The CDR3 loop spans 14 amino acids. CDR3 amino acids: CASSLDPNSYEQYF. CDR3 DNA: TGTGCCAGCAGCTTAGACCCCAACTCCTACGAGCAGTACTTC.

This chain joins TRBV6-5 and TRBJ2-4, with a weak D call TRBD2 (7 bases). The CDR3 extends over 15 amino acids. Trimming shortened V by 2 bases and J by 8 bases, and 16 bases separated the two germline ends. Germline CDR1 and CDR2: MNHEY and SVGAGI. This chain's CDR3 is CASSYVMGGGYIQYF. DNA of the CDR3: TGTGCCAGCAGTTACGTCATGGGGGGGGGCTACATTCAGTACTTC.

This clone has more than one count but fewer than ten. This chain links TRBV28 with TRBJ1-2, with D perhaps TRBD1 (5 bases). Germline lookup yields CDR1 MDHEN and CDR2 SYDVKM. Trimming removed 3 bases from V and 4 bases from J, with 15 bases in between. This CDR3 contains 15 residues. DNA for the CDR3: TGTGCCAGCAGTTTGGCAGGGCCCATAAGCTATGGCTACACCTTC. This translates into CASSLAGPISYGYTF.

The J gene is TRBJ2-4, the V gene TRBV5-1, with 9 positions matching TRBD2. Germline CDR1 is SGHRS and CDR2 is YFSETQ. Unmatched junction bases numbered 7, after V lost 1 base and J lost 8 bases. This CDR3 has 15 residues. The CDR3 region is CASSLSRGGRDIQYF. The CDR3 bases are TGCGCCAGCAGCTTGTCGCGGGGGGGCCGAGACATTCAGTACTTC.

J is TRBJ1-1 and V is TRBV5-6; 9 bases align to TRBD1. The germline gives CDR1 SGHDT, CDR2 YYEEEE. V dropped 4 bases and J dropped 3; count of bases not matched to a gene: 4. The CDR3 is made up of 14 amino acids. The CDR3 here is CASSVRDRDTEAFF. The CDR3 region has the DNA TGTGCCAGCAGCGTCCGGGACAGGGACACTGAAGCTTTCTTT.